Listed below are T cell receptor beta chains from one sample, sequenced in a study of T cell changes during pregnancy in multiple sclerosis. Measured with immunoSEQ multiplex PCR; TCRdb has only the in-frame clones, and not every one. The repertoire holds approximately 85,000 clones, with 91% as singletons. The sample consisted of peripheral blood, taken in the first trimester of pregnancy. Receptors were obtained from a female donor with multiple sclerosis, enrolled in a pregnancy study. Each CDR3 is given with its conserved first and last residue. D genes are given only for firm matches. Not every row has a clone size; where given, it reads once, few, many or a size class.

TRBD2	TRBV10-3	.	TRBJ2-3	CAISGTSGVADTQYF	TGTGCCATCAGTGGGACTAGCGGGGTGGCAGATACGCAGTATTTT
.	TRBV2	.	TRBJ1-2	CASRINRNPEYGYTF	TGTGCCAGCAGAATAAACAGGAACCCTGAGTATGGCTACACCTTC
.	TRBV28	.	TRBJ2-3	CASSLTEPGTQYF	TGTGCCAGCAGTTTGACAGAGCCCGGTACGCAGTATTTT
.	TRBV19	.	TRBJ1-2	CASSPFGTADYGYTF	TGTGCCAGTAGTCCATTCGGTACAGCGGATTATGGCTACACCTTC
TRBD2	TRBV28	.	TRBJ2-5	CASSLQAGVGETQYF	TGTGCCAGCAGTTTACAAGCGGGAGTAGGGGAGACCCAGTACTTC
.	TRBV9	.	TRBJ2-2	CASSFRTGNTGELFF	TGTGCCAGCAGCTTCCGGACTGGGAACACCGGGGAGCTGTTTTTT
.	TRBV4-3	.	TRBJ2-1	CASSQEGRTSSYNEQFF	TGCGCCAGCAGCCAAGAGGGGCGGACAAGCTCCTACAATGAGCAGTTCTTC
.	TRBV19	.	TRBJ1-1	CASSIQRSRAFF	TGTGCCAGTAGTATCCAGAGGAGCAGAGCTTTCTTT
TRBD1	TRBV5-1	.	TRBJ2-3	CASTLGTGGTDTQYF	TGCGCCAGCACCCTGGGGACAGGGGGCACAGATACGCAGTATTTT
TRBD2	TRBV11-2	once	TRBJ2-7	CASSLRLAGGKLYEQYF	TGTGCCAGCAGCTTGCGACTAGCGGGAGGTAAACTATACGAGCAGTACTTC
.	TRBV19	.	TRBJ1-1	CASSIPREDSMNTEAFF	TGTGCCAGTAGTATCCCGCGGGAGGACTCGATGAACACTGAAGCTTTCTTT
TRBD1	TRBV9	.	TRBJ2-1	CASSEVGTGAYNEQFF	TGTGCCAGCAGCGAAGTCGGGACAGGGGCCTACAATGAGCAGTTCTTC
TRBD1	TRBV28	.	TRBJ2-7	CASSPSGQGAGEQYF	TGTGCCAGCAGTCCCTCGGGACAGGGGGCGGGGGAGCAGTACTTC
.	TRBV18	.	TRBJ2-7	CASSPPTATYEQYF	TGTGCCAGCTCACCACCGACAGCAACCTACGAGCAGTACTTC
TRBD2	TRBV7-3	.	TRBJ2-1	CASSLLAGGFNEQFF	TGTGCCAGCAGCTTACTAGCGGGGGGGTTCAATGAGCAGTTCTTC